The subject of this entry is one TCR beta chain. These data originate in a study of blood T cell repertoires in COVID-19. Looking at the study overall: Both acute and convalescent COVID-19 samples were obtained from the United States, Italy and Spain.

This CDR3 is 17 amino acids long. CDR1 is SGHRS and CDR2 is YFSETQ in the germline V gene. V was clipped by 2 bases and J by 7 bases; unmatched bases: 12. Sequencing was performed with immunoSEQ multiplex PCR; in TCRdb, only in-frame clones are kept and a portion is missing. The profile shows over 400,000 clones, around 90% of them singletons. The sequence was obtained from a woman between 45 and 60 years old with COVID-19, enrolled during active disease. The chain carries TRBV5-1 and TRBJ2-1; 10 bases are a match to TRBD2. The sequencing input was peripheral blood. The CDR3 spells CASSFVLAGETWNEQFF. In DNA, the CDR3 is TGCGCCAGCAGCTTCGTCCTAGCGGGGGAGACTTGGAATGAGCAGTTCTTC.